The 6 T cell receptor beta chains below all came from one sample that was sequenced in a study of graft-versus-host responses after intestinal transplantation. Intraepithelial and lamina propria lymphocytes were isolated from graft specimens. Profiled with immunoSEQ multiplex PCR; TCRdb holds only in-frame clones, not every one. This sample has some 40,000 clones, with about 90% found just once. This sample comprised ileum tissue, obtained roughly 200 days after intestinal transplant. Every receptor here comes from a human patient who received an intestinal transplant, so some T cells may come from the graft donor.

The chain joins TRBV2 to TRBJ2-7; weak D call: TRBD1 (8 bases). The CDR3 loop spans 15 amino acids. With 5 bases removed from V and 2 bases from J, the gap between germline ends came to 16 bases. Per the germline V gene, CDR1 is SNHLY and CDR2 is FYNNEI. The CDR3 nucleotides are TGTGCCAGCAGTACACAGGGGGGGGTCACCTACGAGCAGTACTTC. Encoded protein: CASSTQGGVTYEQYF. The whole variable domain, filled in from reference TRBV2 and TRBJ2-7, reads EPEVTQTPSHQVTQMGQEVILRCVPISNHLYFYWYRQILGQKVEFLVSFYNNEISEKSEIFDDQFSVERPDGSNFTLKIRSTKLEDSAMYFCASSTQGGVTYEQYFGPGTRLTVT.

The rearrangement uses TRBV5-1 and TRBJ2-3, with D hard to call. Trimming cost V 0 bases and J 5 bases, with 4 bases left between them. Germline V gene data show CDR1 as SGHRS and CDR2 as YFSETQ. CDR3 size: 12 residues. This chain's CDR3 is CASSLEGDTQYF. The CDR3 DNA reads TGCGCCAGCAGCTTGGAAGGAGATACGCAGTATTTT.

This clone was observed once. The rearrangement uses TRBV4-2 and TRBJ1-2, with D possibly TRBD1 on 5 matching bases. Per germline, CDR1 LGHNA and CDR2 YNFKEQ. Deletions cut 1 base from V and 8 bases from J, with 17 bases between. CDR3 length: 15 amino acids. CDR3 protein: CASSQGDSRPRGYTF. The CDR3 nucleotides read TGTGCCAGCAGCCAAGGGGACTCACGACCACGGGGCTACACCTTC.

This clone appeared a single time. This chain connects TRBV10-3 to TRBJ2-1; possible D gene TRBD2, 5 bases. CDR3 size: 15 residues. CDR1 ENHRY and CDR2 SYGVKD come from the germline V gene. V was shortened by 7 bases and J by 4 bases, with 17 bases between the two germline ends. The CDR3, as DNA: TGTGCCATCAATGATCGAGTGGCGGGTTACAATGAGCAGTTCTTC. Protein: CAINDRVAGYNEQFF.

The chain links TRBV10-3 to TRBJ2-3; 8 positions match TRBD1. Germline V gene sequence: CDR1 ENHRY, CDR2 SYGVKD. V dropped 4 bases and J dropped 2; count of bases not matched to a gene: 23. There are 21 residues in the CDR3. The CDR3 DNA reads as TGTGCCATCAGTGTACAGGGGGACGGCGGTACGCGGGACCTTTACACAGATACGCAGTATTTT. Protein product: CAISVQGDGGTRDLYTDTQYF.

This clone is a singleton in its sample. The V call is TRBV19, the J call TRBJ2-2; 7 nucleotides align to TRBD2. Trimming took 3 bases from V and 2 from J; bases not matched to a gene: 12. In germline, CDR1 is LNHDA, CDR2 SQIVND (reference sequence). CDR3 length: 18 residues. The CDR3 DNA follows: TGTGCCAGTAGTATCCTCTCATTAGCGGGCGTAAACACCGGGGAGCTGTTTTTT. Translation gives CASSILSLAGVNTGELFF.